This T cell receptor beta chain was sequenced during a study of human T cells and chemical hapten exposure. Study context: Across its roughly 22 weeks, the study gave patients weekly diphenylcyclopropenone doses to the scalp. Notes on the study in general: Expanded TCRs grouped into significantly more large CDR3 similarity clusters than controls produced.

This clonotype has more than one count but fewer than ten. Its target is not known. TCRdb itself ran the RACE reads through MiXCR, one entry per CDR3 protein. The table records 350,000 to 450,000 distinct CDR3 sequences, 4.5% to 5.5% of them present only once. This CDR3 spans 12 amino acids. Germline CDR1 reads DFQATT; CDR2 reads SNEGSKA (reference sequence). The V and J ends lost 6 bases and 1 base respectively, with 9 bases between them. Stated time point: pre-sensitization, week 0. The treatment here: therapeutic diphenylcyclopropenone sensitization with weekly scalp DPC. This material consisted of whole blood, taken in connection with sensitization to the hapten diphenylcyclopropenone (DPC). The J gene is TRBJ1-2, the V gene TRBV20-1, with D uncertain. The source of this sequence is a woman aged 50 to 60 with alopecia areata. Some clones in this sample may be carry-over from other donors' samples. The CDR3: CSARGVNYGYTF. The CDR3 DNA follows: TGCAGTGCCCGGGGAGTTAACTATGGCTACACCTTC.